The 5 T cell receptor beta chains given below trace back to one sample, sequenced in a study of cytomegalovirus exposure and HLA in healthy donors. Sequencing was performed with immunoSEQ multiplex PCR; in TCRdb, only in-frame clones are kept and a portion is missing. The repertoire holds around 150,000 clones, roughly 91% seen once, with approximately 3.1% in the top ten. Sequences were obtained from PBMCs. Receptors were obtained from a man between 18 and 29 years old in good health and CMV-seronegative.

This clone was found a few times. This chain joins TRBV7-9 and TRBJ1-2, with 8 positions matching TRBD1. CDR3 length equals 15 residues. Looked up from germline, CDR1 is SEHNR and CDR2 is FQNEAQ (reference sequence). The trim removed 1 base at V and 7 bases at J, leaving 8 bases unmatched. This CDR3 is CASSLVGGQAFGYTF. For the CDR3, the DNA is TGTGCCAGCAGCTTAGTGGGGGGACAGGCTTTTGGCTACACCTTC.

J is TRBJ2-1 and V is TRBV27; 7 bases are a match to TRBD1. This CDR3 comprises 15 residues. In germline, CDR1 is MNHEY, CDR2 SMNVEV (reference sequence). The ends lost 6 bases at V and 6 bases at J; junction bases unmatched: 11. The CDR3 spells CASRRRDSGLNEQFF. Here the CDR3 DNA reads TGTGCCAGCAGACGCCGGGACAGCGGCCTCAATGAGCAGTTCTTC.

On this clone itself: The junction does not match germline at one end; this may be a read error. V gene TRBV5-3 combines with J gene TRBJ2-7, with D unresolved. TRBV5-3 is an ORF; its function is uncertain. This CDR3 region has 11 residues. CDR3 nucleotides: TGTGCCAGCAGCTTAGCTTACGAGCAGTACTTC. It codes for CASSLAYEQYF.

This sequence joins TRBV19 and TRBJ1-6, with 8 bases identical to TRBD1. V trimming: 7 bases; J trimming: 9 bases; junction bases outside the gene matches: 5. The V gene's germline CDR1 is LNHDA and CDR2 SQIVND (reference sequence). There are 13 residues in the CDR3. The CDR3 reads CASNRQGFSPLHF. The CDR3, as DNA: TGTGCCAGTAATCGACAGGGGTTTTCACCCCTCCACTTT.

This clone was observed a single time. V usage is TRBV18 and J usage is TRBJ1-5, with 9 positions matching TRBD1. This CDR3 has 17 amino acids. Germline V gene lookup returns CDR1 KGHSH and CDR2 LQKENI. V was pared by 1 base and J by 6 bases, with 10 bases of the junction left unmatched. CDR3 bases: TGTGCCAGCTCACCACACGAACCGGGACAGGGCAGTCAGCCCCAGCATTTT. It translates to CASSPHEPGQGSQPQHF. Using reference TRBV18 and TRBJ1-5 for the parts outside the CDR3, the full variable domain is NAGVMQNPRHLVRRRGQEARLRCSPMKGHSHVYWYRQLPEEGLKFMVYLQKENIIDESGMPKERFSAEFPKEGPSILRIQQVVRGDSAAYFCASSPHEPGQGSQPQHFGDGTRLSIL.